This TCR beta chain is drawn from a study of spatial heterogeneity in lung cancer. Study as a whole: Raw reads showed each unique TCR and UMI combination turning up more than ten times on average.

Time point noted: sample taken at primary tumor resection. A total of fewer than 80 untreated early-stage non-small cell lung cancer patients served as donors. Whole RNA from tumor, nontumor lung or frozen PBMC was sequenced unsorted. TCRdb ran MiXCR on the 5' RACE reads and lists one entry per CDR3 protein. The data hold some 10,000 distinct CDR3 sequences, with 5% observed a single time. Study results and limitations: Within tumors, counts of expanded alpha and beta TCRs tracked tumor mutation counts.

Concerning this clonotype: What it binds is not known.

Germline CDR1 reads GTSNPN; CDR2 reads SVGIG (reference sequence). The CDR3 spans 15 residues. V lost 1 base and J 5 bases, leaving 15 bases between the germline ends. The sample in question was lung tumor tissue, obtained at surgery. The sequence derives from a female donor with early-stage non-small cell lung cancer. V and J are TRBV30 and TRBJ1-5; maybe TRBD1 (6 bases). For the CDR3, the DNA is TGTGCCTGGAGTGAGGGACAAGCCGAGGATCAGCCCCAGCATTTT. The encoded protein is CAWSEGQAEDQPQHF.